The TCR beta chain described here comes from a study of blood T cell repertoires in COVID-19 (dated by TCRdb to 2019 to 2021). General notes on the study: The collaborator samples originated in the United States, Italy and Spain and spanned the acute and convalescent phases of COVID-19. The prospective study material was composed of cDNA or gDNA derived from T cells, B-cell-depleted T cells, or PBMCs. Subjects who had been exposed to COVID-19, were actively infected with it, or had recovered from it provided the deeply sampled blood TCRbeta repertoires that made up the dataset. A de-identified subject ID, COVID-19 status, age in years and sex were almost always included in the sample metadata. HLA class I and class II types, where available, came from metadata supplied by the sample provider rather than from assay-based typing. The repertoires were made available in a free public database intended to serve as a resource for research on the immune response to SARS-CoV-2. Samples came from the ongoing ImmuneRACE study (first 160 participants) plus 1,254 subjects from 6 global collaborators. What the work shows at the level of the full study, not this receptor alone: The amount of clinical and demographic metadata varied by source and participant and was provided uncurated.

TCRbeta CDR3 regions were amplified from genomic DNA by means of the immunoSEQ Assay, a bias-controlled multiplex PCR. The source study handled its data this way. Within the assay, amplification of reference gene primers was used to estimate how many nucleated cells each sample contained. To quantify the absolute abundance of each unique TCRbeta CDR3 rearrangement, sequence reads were collapsed and filtered. Productive Simpson clonality was computed per sample as the square root of Simpson's diversity index over productive rearrangements. The table comes from immuneACCESS by way of TCRdb, which keeps in-frame sequences with V and J called. Part of the clones is missing from these tables; in studies checked, under half for an unresolved V gene and the rest for unknown reasons. Clone size and V and J calls were adopted from that table, with D and trimming inferred from the DNA. The sample yields around 110,000 clones; around 86% were counted once. The top ten clones comprise 6.5% to 10% of the sample.

About this clone itself: The antigen it recognizes is unknown. Base qualities were left out, and no much larger clone turns up one base away.

Whole blood was collected in K2EDTA tubes by collaborating institutions according to the institutions' own protocols. For TCRbeta analysis, collaborator samples were shipped as frozen whole blood, as isolated PBMCs, or as DNA extracted from either sample type. For CDR1 and CDR2, the germline V gene lists SGHTA and FQGNSA. The V and J ends are trimmed by 1 base and 7 bases, leaving 14 bases between them. The cysteine opens and the phenylalanine closes a CDR3 of 16 amino acids. The sequence is cut down to CDR3 DNA, 48 bases in frame from base 1. The sequence derives from a man between 65 and 85 years old with acute or convalescent COVID-19. This chain is built from TRBV7-2 and TRBJ1-6; the best D guess is TRBD1, with 6 bases matching. The source material was peripheral blood. The DNA sequence reads TGTGCCAGCAGCTTAGGGGACAACTTGGGGAATTCACCCCTCCACTTT. It codes for CASSLGDNLGNSPLHF.